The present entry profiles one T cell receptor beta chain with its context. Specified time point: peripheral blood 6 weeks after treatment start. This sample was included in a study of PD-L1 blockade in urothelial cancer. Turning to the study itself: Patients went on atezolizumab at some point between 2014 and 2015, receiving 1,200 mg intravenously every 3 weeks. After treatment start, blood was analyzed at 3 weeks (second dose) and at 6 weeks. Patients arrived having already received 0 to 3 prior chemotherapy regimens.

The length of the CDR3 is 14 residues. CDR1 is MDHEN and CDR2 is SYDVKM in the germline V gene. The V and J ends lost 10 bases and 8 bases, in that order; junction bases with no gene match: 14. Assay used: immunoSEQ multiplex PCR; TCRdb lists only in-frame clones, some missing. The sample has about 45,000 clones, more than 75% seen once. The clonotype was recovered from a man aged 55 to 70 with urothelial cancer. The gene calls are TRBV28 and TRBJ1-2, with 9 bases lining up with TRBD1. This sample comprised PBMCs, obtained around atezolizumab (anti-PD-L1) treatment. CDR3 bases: TGTGCCACCCCACTAGGACAGGGGCGAGGCGGCTACACCTTC. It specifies CATPLGQGRGGYTF.